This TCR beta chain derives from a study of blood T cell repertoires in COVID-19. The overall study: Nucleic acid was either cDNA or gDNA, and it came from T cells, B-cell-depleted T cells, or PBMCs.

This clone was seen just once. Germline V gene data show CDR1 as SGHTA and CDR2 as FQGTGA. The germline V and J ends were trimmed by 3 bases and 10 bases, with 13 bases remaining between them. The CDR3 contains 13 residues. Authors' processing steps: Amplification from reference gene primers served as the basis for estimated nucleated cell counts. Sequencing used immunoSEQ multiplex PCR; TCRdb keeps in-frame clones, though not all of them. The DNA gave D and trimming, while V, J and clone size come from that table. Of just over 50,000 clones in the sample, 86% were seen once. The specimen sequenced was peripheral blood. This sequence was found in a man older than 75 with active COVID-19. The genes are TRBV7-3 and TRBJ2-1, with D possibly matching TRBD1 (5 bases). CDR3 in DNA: TGTGCCAGCAGCTTCGACCTTAAGGGGGAGCAGTTCTTC. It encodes CASSFDLKGEQFF. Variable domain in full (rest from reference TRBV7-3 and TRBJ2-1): GAGVSQTPSNKVTEKGKYVELRCDPISGHTALYWYRQSLGQGPEFLIYFQGTGAADDSGLPNDRFFAVRPEGSVSTLKIQRTERGDSAVYLCASSFDLKGEQFFGPGTRLTVL.